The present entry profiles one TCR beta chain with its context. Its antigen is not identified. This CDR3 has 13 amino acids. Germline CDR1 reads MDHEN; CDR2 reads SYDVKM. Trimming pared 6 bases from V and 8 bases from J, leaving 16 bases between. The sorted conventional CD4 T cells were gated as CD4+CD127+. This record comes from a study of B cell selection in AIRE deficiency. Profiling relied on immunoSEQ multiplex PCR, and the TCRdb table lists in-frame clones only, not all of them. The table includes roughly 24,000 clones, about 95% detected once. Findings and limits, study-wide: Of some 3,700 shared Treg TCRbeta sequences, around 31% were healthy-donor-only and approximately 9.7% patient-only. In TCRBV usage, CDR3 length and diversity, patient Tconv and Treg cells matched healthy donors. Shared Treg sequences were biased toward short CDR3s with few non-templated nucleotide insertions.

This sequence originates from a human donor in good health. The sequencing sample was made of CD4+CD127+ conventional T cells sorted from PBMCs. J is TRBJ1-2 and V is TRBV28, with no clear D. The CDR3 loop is CASSLNYVEGYTF. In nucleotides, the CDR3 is TGTGCCAGCAGCCTAAACTACGTGGAAGGCTACACCTTC.